The source of this T cell receptor beta chain is a study of shared clonotypes between healthy human individuals. CDR1 and CDR2 from the germline V gene are MDHEN and SYDVKM. Trimming took 6 bases from V and 1 from J; bases not matched to a gene: 3. The CDR3 loop spans 13 amino acids. PBMC DNA, left unsorted, was sequenced on ten immunoSEQ deep assay plates. Some clones are missing from TCRdb's copy, which holds only in-frame ones; the method was immunoSEQ multiplex PCR. Of 75,000 to 100,000 clones listed, more than 45% are singletons. As for this clone: Its antigen is not known. This likely reflects a read error, since a far larger clone is one base away.

Study-level results: The study drew on few donors, limiting represented genetic and exposure-history diversity.

Sequencing was carried out using PBMCs. The chain links TRBV28 to TRBJ2-7, with TRBD1 matching 7 bases. This receptor was identified in a middle-aged woman in good health. Some clones in this sample may be carry-over from other donors' samples. DNA for the CDR3: TGTGCCAGCAGAAAGACAGGGTCCTACGAGCAGTACTTC. This codes for CASRKTGSYEQYF.